This section outlines one T cell receptor beta chain sequence together with its context. The target antigen is unknown. RNA amounts of 0.5 to 1 ug underwent reverse transcription with random hexamers. The amplification used immunoSEQ multiplex PCR on TCR beta CDR3; it spanned 54 Vbeta and 13 Jbeta. TCRdb reanalysed the immunoSEQ multiplex PCR reads using MiXCR and keeps one entry per CDR3 protein. The repertoire consists of hundreds of thousands of distinct CDR3 sequences, with roughly 95% occurring once and the leading ten covering less than 0.11%. Through negative isolation, CD4+ and CD8+ T cells were obtained, while TEMRA cells were enriched using FACS. Germline V CDR1 and CDR2: LGHDT, YNNKEL (reference sequence). The CDR3 consists of 14 residues. The V segment lost 8 bases and the J segment 3 bases; nucleotides outside the gene matches: 3. This entry belongs to a study of CD8 T cells in Susac syndrome. Study results and caveats: Expansion of clones was not seen in the CD4+ T cell repertoires of Susac syndrome.

The rearrangement joins TRBV3-1 to TRBJ2-2, with 10 bases identical to TRBD2. The sample taken for sequencing was CD4+ T cells from PBMCs. The TCR sequence derives from a human donor with Susac syndrome. The CDR3 loop reads CASRTSGDTGELFF. The CDR3 DNA follows: TGTGCCAGCCGGACTAGCGGAGACACCGGGGAGCTGTTTTTT.